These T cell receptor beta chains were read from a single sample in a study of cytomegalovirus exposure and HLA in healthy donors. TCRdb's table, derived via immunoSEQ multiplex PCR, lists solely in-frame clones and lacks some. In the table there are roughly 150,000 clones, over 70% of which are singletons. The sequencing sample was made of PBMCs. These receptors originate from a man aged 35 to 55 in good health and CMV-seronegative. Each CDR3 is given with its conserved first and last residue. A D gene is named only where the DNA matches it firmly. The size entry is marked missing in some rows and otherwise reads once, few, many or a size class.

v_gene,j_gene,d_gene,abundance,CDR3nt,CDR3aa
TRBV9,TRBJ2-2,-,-,TGTGCTAGCAGGCAGGGGCGGAACACCGGGGAGCTGTTTTTT,CASRQGRNTGELFF
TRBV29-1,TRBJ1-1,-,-,TGCAGCGCCGGGGGGTGGGGAGACACTGAAGCTTTCTTT,CSAGGWGDTEAFF
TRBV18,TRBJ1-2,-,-,TGTGCCAGCTCACCAAGATTCAAGGGGCTTACCAACTATGGCTACACCTTC,CASSPRFKGLTNYGYTF
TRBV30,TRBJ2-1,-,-,TGTGCCTGGAGTAGGGGAAATGAGCAGTTCTTC,CAWSRGNEQFF
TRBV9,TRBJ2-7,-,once,TGTGCCAGCAGCATGGGACTGGACCCCTACGAGCAGTACTTC,CASSMGLDPYEQYF
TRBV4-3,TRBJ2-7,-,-,TGCGCCAGCAGCCAGGACAGAAACTACGAGCAGTACTTC,CASSQDRNYEQYF
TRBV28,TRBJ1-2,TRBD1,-,TGTGCCAGCAGGGACAGGGAAAAGGACTATGGCTACACCTTC,CASRDREKDYGYTF
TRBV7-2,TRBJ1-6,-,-,TGTGCCAGCAGCTTATGGGCAGGGCCCGCACCCCTCCACTTT,CASSLWAGPAPLHF
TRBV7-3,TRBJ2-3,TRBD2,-,TGTGCCAGCAGCTTATCGGGACTAGCTGATACGCAGTATTTT,CASSLSGLADTQYF
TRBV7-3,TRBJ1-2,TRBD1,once,TGTGCCAGCAGCTCCGGGACAGGGGGCTATGGCTACACCTTC,CASSSGTGGYGYTF
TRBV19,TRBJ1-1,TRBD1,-,TGTGCCAGCGACAGGGGGTCGACTGAAGCTTTCTTT,CASDRGSTEAFF
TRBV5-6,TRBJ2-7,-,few,TGTGCCAGCAGCTTAAGGACACTAACCAGCTACGAGCAGTACTTC,CASSLRTLTSYEQYF
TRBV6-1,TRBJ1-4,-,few,TGTGCCAGCAGTGGCCGGACACGGAATGAAAAACTGTTTTTT,CASSGRTRNEKLFF
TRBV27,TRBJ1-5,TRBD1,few,TGTGCCAGCGCTCCGGGACAGGGTGGCAATCAGCCCCAGCATTTT,CASAPGQGGNQPQHF
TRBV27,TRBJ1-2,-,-,TGTGCCAGCAGAAAACTGCAGGACGGGAAGTATGGCTACACCTTC,CASRKLQDGKYGYTF
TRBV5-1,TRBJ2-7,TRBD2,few,TGCGCCAGCAGCTTTGGAGCGGGAGTAGGAACGTACGAGCAGTACTTC,CASSFGAGVGTYEQYF
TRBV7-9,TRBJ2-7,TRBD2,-,TGTGCCAGCAGATTGATTAGGACTAGCGGGTCCTACGAGCAGTACTTC,CASRLIRTSGSYEQYF
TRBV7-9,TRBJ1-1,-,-,TGTGCCAGCAGCACGACAGTGAACACTGAAGCTTTCTTT,CASSTTVNTEAFF
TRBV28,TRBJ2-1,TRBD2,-,TGTGCCAGCAGTTCCTCCGGGGAGGGTGAGGATGAGCAGTTCTTC,CASSSSGEGEDEQFF
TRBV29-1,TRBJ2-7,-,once,TGCAGCGTTGAAGACGGCAGAGGTTCCTACGAGCAGTACTTC,CSVEDGRGSYEQYF
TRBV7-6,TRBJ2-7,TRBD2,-,TGTGCCAGCAGCTCACTGGCTAGCGGGAGGGTAGAGCAGTACTTC,CASSSLASGRVEQYF
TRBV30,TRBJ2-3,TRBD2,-,TGTGCCTCCCGACTAGCGGGGGCCGTAAGCACAGATACGCAGTATTTT,CASRLAGAVSTDTQYF
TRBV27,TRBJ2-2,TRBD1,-,TGTGCCAGCAGTCGCAAAGGACAGGGCTACACCGGGGAGCTGTTTTTT,CASSRKGQGYTGELFF
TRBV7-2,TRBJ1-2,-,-,TGTGCCAGCAGCCCTAGAGAGGTCAACTATGGCTACACCTTC,CASSPREVNYGYTF
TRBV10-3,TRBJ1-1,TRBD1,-,TGTGCCATCAGTGGGACAGGGAGGGAGACTGAAGCTTTCTTT,CAISGTGRETEAFF
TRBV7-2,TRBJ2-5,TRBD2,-,TGTGCCAGCAGCCGCCAGGGACTAGCGGGGGCAGAGACCCAGTACTTC,CASSRQGLAGAETQYF
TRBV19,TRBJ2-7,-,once,TGTGCCAGTACCCCCCCCAGGCGTACGCCCTACGAGCAGTACTTC,CASTPPRRTPYEQYF
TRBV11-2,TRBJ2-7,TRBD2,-,TGTGCCAGCAGCCCAACGGGACTAGCGTTTAGCTCCTACGAGCAGTACTTC,CASSPTGLAFSSYEQYF
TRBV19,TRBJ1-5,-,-,TGTGCCAGTAGTATTATGGGGGCCTCTAATCAGCCCCAGCATTTT,CASSIMGASNQPQHF
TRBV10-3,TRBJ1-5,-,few,TGTGCCATCAGTAACGCGGAGGAAGGTGATCAGCCCCAGCATTTT,CAISNAEEGDQPQHF
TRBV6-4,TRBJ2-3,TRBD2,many,TGTGCCAGCAGCGGGACTAGCGGGAGTGACTCAGATACGCAGTATTTT,CASSGTSGSDSDTQYF
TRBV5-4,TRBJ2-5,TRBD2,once,TGTGCCAGCAGCTCCCGGACTAGCGGTTTCCCTGGGGAGACCCAGTACTTC,CASSSRTSGFPGETQYF
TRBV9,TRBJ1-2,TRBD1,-,TGTGCCAGCAGCGCCTCAGGGGGACCAAACTATGGCTACACCTTC,CASSASGGPNYGYTF
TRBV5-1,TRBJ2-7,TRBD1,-,TGCGCCAGCAGCTTGGTGCAGGGGGCGGACGAGCAGTACTTC,CASSLVQGADEQYF
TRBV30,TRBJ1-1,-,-,TGTGCCTGGAGTGTATTAACGGGTGTGAACACTGAAGCTTTCTTT,CAWSVLTGVNTEAFF